These 10 T cell receptor beta chains were sequenced from one sample in a study of T cells in Graves' hyperthyroidism and ophthalmopathy. Amplification yielded TCR beta CDR3 regions, with RNA transcripts as the source. The primer set for the first-round RT-PCR of the TCR CDR3 was HTBI. TCRdb ran MiXCR on the multiplex PCR reads and lists one entry per CDR3 protein. Altogether roughly 660,000 distinct CDR3 sequences are present, 15% to 20% being singletons, with the ten largest covering around 15%. Sample: blood. Receptors originate from a man aged 50-59 years with Graves' hyperthyroidism.

This clonotype was observed a handful of times. The rearrangement links TRBV20-1 to TRBJ2-1, with 10 bases identical to TRBD2. J lost 7 bases, V lost 3 bases, and 12 bases had no gene match. Per germline, CDR1 DFQATT and CDR2 SNEGSKA (reference sequence). This CDR3 is 16 amino acids long. The CDR3: CSARDPGSGRGNEQFF. The CDR3, as DNA: TGCAGTGCTAGGGATCCGGGGAGCGGGAGGGGGAATGAGCAGTTCTTC.

The chain links TRBV6-1 to TRBJ2-3; 9 bases fit TRBD2. Germline CDR1 reads MNHNS; CDR2 reads SASEGT. Unmatched junction bases numbered 7, after V lost 4 bases and J lost 5 bases. This CDR3 comprises 15 residues. The CDR3 DNA follows: TGTGCCAGCAGTGCTGGTAGCGGGAGAATAGATACGCAGTATTTT. This codes for CASSAGSGRIDTQYF.

This clonotype came up a few times. The rearrangement links TRBV10-3 to TRBJ2-2, with 8 bases aligning to TRBD1. Germline V lookup: CDR1 ENHRY, CDR2 SYGVKD. The V gene end was trimmed by 0 bases and the J gene end by 1 base; junction bases not matched to a gene: 7. The CDR3 sequence is 18 residues long. This chain's CDR3 is CAISESWQGARNTGELFF. The CDR3 DNA sequence: TGTGCCATCAGTGAGTCGTGGCAGGGGGCGAGGAACACCGGGGAGCTGTTTTTT.

This clonotype was seen a handful of times. The V gene is TRBV29-1, the J gene TRBJ1-1; TRBD1 agrees at 7 bases. V dropped 6 bases and J dropped 0; count of bases not matched to a gene: 7. This CDR3 is built from 14 residues. Germline loops: CDR1 SQVTM, CDR2 ANQGSEA. The CDR3: CSVGPGGMNTEAFF. CDR3 bases: TGCAGCGTGGGGCCAGGGGGGATGAACACTGAAGCTTTCTTT.

This clonotype was seen a handful of times. V and J are TRBV14 and TRBJ1-1, with a tentative D call TRBD1 (6 bases). Trimming took off 3 bases at V and 4 bases at J, with 15 bases between the two ends. CDR1 SGHDN and CDR2 FVKESK come from the germline V gene. This CDR3 has 15 amino acids. CDR3 sequence reads: CASSQPGHLGTEAFF. Written as DNA, the CDR3 is TGTGCCAGCAGCCAGCCGGGACACCTTGGCACTGAAGCTTTCTTT.

The table lists this clonotype with a few counts. The chain joins TRBV6-5 to TRBJ1-1; the D gene is possibly TRBD1 (6 bases). This CDR3 contains 22 residues. Looked up from germline, CDR1 is MNHEY and CDR2 is SVGAGI. V was trimmed by 4 bases and J by 4 bases, leaving 37 bases between them. The CDR3 coding sequence is TGTGCCAGCAGTTGGCTGGGGCGGGGGGCCGGGGCCCCCACCGGATGGGGCACTGAAGCTTTCTTT. This gives the protein CASSWLGRGAGAPTGWGTEAFF.

This clonotype was observed a few times. The J gene is TRBJ2-7, the V gene TRBV27; unclear D gene. V was trimmed by 6 bases and J by 4 bases, leaving 13 bases between them. The CDR3 has 13 amino acids. In germline, CDR1 is MNHEY, CDR2 SMNVEV (reference sequence). The CDR3 DNA is TGTGCCAGCAGACCTCCTCATTCTTACGAGCAGTACTTC. It specifies CASRPPHSYEQYF.

This clonotype was seen at least ten times. This chain uses TRBV11-2 with TRBJ2-7, with 10 bases fitting TRBD1. Germline loops: CDR1 SGHAT, CDR2 FQNNGV. J gave up 2 bases and V 1 base, and 8 bases lay outside the gene matches. This CDR3 has 17 residues. This CDR3 reads CASSLGAGQGGPYEQYF. CDR3 DNA: TGTGCCAGCAGCTTAGGCGCAGGACAGGGGGGTCCCTACGAGCAGTACTTC.

The V gene is TRBV9, the J gene TRBJ2-7; D is unclear. Trimming removed 0 bases from V and 5 bases from J, with 6 bases in between. The CDR3 has 12 amino acids. Germline CDR1 and CDR2: SGDLS and YYNGEE. The CDR3, as DNA: TGTGCCAGCAGCGTAGCTGGAAACGAGCAGTACTTC. It encodes CASSVAGNEQYF. Combining the CDR3 with reference TRBV9 and TRBJ2-7 gives the whole variable domain DSGVTQTPKHLITATGQRVTLRCSPRSGDLSVYWYQQSLDQGLQFLIQYYNGEERAKGNILERFSAQQFPDLHSELNLSSLELGDSALYFCASSVAGNEQYFGPGTRLTVT.

This clonotype showed up many times. The rearrangement joins TRBV6-2 or TRBV6-3 to TRBJ2-5; possibly TRBD2 for D (5 bases). The V end lost 1 base, the J end lost 4 bases, and 19 bases lay between the germline ends. This CDR3 comprises 17 residues. Germline CDR1 MNHEY, CDR2 SVGEGT. In DNA form, the CDR3 reads TGTGCCAGCAGTTACTTAGGAGAACGGGAAGACGGAGAGACCCAGTACTTC. It translates to CASSYLGEREDGETQYF.